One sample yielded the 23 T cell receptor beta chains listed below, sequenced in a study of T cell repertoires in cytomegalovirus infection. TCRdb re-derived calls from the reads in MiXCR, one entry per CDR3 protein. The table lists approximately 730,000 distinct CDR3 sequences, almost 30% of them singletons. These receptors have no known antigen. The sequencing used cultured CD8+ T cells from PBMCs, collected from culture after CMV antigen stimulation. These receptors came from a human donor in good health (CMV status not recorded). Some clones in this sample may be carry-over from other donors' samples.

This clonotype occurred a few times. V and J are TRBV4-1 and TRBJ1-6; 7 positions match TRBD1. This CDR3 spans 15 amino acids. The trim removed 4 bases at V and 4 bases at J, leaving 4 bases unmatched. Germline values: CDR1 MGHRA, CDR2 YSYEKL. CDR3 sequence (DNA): TGCGCCAGCAGCCTTGGACAGGATTATAATTCACCCCTCCACTTT. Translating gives CASSLGQDYNSPLHF.

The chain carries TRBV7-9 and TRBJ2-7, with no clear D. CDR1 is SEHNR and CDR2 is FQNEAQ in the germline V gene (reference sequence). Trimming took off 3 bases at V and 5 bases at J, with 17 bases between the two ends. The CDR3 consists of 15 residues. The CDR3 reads CASSFRSSVQNEQYF. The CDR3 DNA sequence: TGTGCCAGCAGCTTCCGGTCGAGTGTCCAAAACGAGCAGTACTTC.

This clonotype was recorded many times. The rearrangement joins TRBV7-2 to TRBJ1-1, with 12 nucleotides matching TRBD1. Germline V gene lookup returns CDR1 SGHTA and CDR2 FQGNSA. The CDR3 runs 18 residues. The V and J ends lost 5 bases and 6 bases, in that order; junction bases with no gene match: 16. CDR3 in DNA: TGTGCCAGCAGCCTCCCCTCCGGGACAGGGGGCGAGTTCGCTGAAGCTTTCTTT. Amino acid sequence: CASSLPSGTGGEFAEAFF.

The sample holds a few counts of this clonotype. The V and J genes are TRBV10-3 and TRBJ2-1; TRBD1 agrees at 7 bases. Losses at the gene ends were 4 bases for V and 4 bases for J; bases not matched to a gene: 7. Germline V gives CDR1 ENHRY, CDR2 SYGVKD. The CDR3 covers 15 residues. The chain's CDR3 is CAISATGEDYNEQFF. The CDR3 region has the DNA TGTGCCATCAGTGCAACAGGGGAAGATTACAATGAGCAGTTCTTC.

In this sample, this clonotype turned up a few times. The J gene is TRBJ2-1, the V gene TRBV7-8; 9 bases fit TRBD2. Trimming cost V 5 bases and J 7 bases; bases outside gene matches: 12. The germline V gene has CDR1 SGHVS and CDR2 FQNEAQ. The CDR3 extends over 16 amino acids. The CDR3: CASSPISLAGNNEQFF. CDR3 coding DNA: TGTGCCAGCAGCCCGATTTCGCTAGCGGGGAATAATGAGCAGTTCTTC.

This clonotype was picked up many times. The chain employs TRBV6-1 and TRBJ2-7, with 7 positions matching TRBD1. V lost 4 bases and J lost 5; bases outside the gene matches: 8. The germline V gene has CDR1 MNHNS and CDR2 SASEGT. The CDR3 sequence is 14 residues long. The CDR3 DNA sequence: TGTGCCAGCAGTGTTGACAGGGCCTGGAACGAGCAGTACTTC. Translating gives CASSVDRAWNEQYF.

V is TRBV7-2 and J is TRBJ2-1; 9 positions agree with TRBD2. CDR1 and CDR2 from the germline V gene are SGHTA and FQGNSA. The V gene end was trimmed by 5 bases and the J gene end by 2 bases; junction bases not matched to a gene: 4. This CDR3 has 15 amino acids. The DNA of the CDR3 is TGTGCCAGCAGCGAAACTAGCGGGCCCTACAATGAGCAGTTCTTC. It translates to CASSETSGPYNEQFF.

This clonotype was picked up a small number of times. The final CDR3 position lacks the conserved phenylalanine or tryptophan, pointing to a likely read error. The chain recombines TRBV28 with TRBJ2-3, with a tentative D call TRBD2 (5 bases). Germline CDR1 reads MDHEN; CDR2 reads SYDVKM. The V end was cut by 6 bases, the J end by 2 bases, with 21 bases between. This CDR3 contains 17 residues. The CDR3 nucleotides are TGTGCCAGCAGCCCAGGACCGGACGGAGGATCCACAGATACGCAGTATTCT. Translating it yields CASSPGPDGGSTDTQYS.

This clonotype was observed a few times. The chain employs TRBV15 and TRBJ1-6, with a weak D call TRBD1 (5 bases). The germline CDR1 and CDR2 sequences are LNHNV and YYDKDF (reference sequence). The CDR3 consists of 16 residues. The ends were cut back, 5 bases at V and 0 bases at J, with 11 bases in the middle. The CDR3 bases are TGTGCCACCAGCCGACAGCGCCTCTCCTATAATTCACCCCTCCACTTT. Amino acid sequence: CATSRQRLSYNSPLHF.

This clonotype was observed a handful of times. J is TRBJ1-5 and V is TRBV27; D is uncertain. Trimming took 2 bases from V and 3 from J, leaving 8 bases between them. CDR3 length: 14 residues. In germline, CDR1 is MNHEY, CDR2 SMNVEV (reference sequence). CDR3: CASSLNPYNQPQHF. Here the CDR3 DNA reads TGTGCCAGCAGTTTAAATCCCTACAATCAGCCCCAGCATTTT.

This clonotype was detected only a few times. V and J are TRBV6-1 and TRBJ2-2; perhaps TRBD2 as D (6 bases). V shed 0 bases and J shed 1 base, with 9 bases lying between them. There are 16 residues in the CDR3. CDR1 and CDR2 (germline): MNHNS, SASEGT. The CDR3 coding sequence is TGTGCCAGCAGTGAAGCTTTGGGACTGAACACCGGGGAGCTGTTTTTT. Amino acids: CASSEALGLNTGELFF.

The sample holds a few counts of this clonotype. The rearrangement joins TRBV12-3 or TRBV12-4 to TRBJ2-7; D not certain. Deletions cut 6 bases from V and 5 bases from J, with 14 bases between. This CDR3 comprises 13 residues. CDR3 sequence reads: CASSLVGNHEQYF. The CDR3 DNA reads TGTGCCAGCAGCTTGGTAGGGAACCACGAGCAGTACTTC.

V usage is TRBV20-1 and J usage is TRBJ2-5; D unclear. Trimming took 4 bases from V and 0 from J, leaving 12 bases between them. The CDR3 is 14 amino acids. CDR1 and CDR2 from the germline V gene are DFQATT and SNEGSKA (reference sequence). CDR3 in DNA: TGCAGTGCTAATCCCTATCAGTACCAAGAGACCCAGTACTTC. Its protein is CSANPYQYQETQYF.

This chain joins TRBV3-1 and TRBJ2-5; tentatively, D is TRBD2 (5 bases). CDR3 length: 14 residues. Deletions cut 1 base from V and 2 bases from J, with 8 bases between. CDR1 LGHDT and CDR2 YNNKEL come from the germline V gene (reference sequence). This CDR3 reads CASSQASGQETQYF. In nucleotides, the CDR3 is TGTGCCAGCAGCCAAGCATCGGGACAAGAGACCCAGTACTTC.

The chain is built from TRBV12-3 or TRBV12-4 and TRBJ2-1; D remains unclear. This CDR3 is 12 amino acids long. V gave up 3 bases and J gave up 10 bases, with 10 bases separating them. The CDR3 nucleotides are TGTGCCAGCAGTTTTGAAGGCTGGGAGCAGTTCTTC. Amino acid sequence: CASSFEGWEQFF.

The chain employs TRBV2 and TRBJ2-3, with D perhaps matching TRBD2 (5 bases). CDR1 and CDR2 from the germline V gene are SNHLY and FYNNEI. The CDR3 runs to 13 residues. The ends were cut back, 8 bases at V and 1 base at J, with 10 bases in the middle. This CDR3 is CASEGLGTDTQYF. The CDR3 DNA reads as TGTGCCAGCGAGGGATTGGGCACAGATACGCAGTATTTT.

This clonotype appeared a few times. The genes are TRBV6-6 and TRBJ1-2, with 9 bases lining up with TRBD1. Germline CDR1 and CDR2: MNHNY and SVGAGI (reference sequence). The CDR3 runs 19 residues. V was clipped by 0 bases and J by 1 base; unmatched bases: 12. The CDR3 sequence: CASSYSIRDRVVLNYGYTF. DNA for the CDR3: TGTGCCAGCAGTTACTCGATCCGGGACAGGGTGGTTCTTAACTATGGCTACACCTTC.

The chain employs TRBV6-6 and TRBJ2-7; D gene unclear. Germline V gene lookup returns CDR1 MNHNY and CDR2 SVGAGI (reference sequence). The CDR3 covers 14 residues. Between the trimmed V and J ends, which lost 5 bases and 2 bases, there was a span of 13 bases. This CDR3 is CASSPPTRPYEQYV. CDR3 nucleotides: TGTGCCAGCAGTCCCCCGACTCGGCCCTACGAGCAGTACGTC.

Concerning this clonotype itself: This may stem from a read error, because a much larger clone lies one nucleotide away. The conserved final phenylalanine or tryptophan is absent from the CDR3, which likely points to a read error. In DNA form, the CDR3 reads TGTGCCAGCAGCTTGACAGGGGATAGCTCCTACAATGAGCAGTTCTCC. Its translation is CASSLTGDSSYNEQFS. The V gene is TRBV7-8, the J gene TRBJ2-1, with 8 bases fitting TRBD1. Germline CDR1 is SGHVS and CDR2 is FQNEAQ. Losses at the gene ends were 3 bases for V and 0 bases for J; bases not matched to a gene: 4. The CDR3 loop spans 16 amino acids.

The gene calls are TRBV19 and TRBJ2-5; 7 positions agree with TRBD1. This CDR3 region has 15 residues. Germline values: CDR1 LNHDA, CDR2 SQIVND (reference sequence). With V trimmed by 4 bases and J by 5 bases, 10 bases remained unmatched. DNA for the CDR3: TGTGCCAGTAGTACCCGGGACAGCCCTCACGAGACCCAGTACTTC. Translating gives CASSTRDSPHETQYF.

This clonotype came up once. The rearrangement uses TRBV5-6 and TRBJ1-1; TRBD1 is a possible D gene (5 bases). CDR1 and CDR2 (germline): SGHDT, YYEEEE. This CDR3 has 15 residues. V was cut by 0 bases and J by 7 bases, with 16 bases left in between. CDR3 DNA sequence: TGTGCCAGCAGCTTGGGTGGGCAGGGCGCAAATGAAGCTTTCTTT. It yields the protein CASSLGGQGANEAFF.

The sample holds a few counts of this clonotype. The DNA of the CDR3 is TGTGCCAGCAGCTCCTCAGCCAGGGGTGTCAGCAATCAGCCCCAGCATTTT. It translates to CASSSSARGVSNQPQHF. J is TRBJ1-5 and V is TRBV7-9; weak D call: TRBD1 (6 bases). V dropped 4 bases and J dropped 1 base, with 17 bases sitting between them. The length of the CDR3 is 17 residues. From germline, CDR1 is SEHNR and CDR2 FQNEAQ (reference sequence). Looking up the rest from reference TRBV7-9 and TRBJ1-5 gives the full variable domain: DTGVSQNPRHKITKRGQNVTFRCDPISEHNRLYWYRQTLGQGPEFLTYFQNEAQLEKSRLLSDRFSAERPKGSFSTLEIQRTEQGDSAMYLCASSSSARGVSNQPQHFGDGTRLSIL.

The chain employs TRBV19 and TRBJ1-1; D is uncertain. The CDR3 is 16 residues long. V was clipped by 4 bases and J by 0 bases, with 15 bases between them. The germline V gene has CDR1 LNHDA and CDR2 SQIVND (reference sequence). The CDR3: CASSKDALAVNTEAFF. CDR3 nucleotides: TGTGCCAGTAGTAAGGATGCCCTGGCTGTGAACACTGAAGCTTTCTTT. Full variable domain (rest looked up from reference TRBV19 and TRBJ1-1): DGGITQSPKYLFRKEGQNVTLSCEQNLNHDAMYWYRQDPGQGLRLIYYSQIVNDFQKGDIAEGYSVSREKKESFPLTVTSAQKNPTAFYLCASSKDALAVNTEAFFGQGTRLTVV.